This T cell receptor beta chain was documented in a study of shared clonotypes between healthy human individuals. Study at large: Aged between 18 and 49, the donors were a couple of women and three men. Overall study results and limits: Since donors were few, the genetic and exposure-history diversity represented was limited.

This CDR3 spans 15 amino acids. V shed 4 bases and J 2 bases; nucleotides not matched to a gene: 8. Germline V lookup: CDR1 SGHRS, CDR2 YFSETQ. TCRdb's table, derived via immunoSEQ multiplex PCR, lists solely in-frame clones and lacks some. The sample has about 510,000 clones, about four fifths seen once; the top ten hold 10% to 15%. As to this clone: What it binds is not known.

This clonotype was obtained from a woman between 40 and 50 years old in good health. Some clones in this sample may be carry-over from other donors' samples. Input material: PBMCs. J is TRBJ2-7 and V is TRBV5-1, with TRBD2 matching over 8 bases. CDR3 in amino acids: CASSPGGSRAYEQYF. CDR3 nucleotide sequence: TGCGCCAGCAGCCCGGGGGGGTCCAGGGCCTACGAGCAGTACTTC.